These T cell receptor beta chains were read from a single sample in a study of T cell responses to AZD1222 COVID-19 vaccine. Sequenced by immunoSEQ multiplex PCR; TCRdb stores in-frame clones only, minus some. The table lists about 150,000 clones, about 87% of them singletons, with about 9% in the top ten. The material sequenced was peripheral blood, taken 28 days after the second AZD1222 dose. These receptors were collected from an adult who received the AZD1222 COVID-19 vaccine. CDR3s include the opening cysteine and the closing phenylalanine or tryptophan. The order of the fields is clone size, V gene, J gene, D gene, CDR3 DNA, CDR3 protein. A D gene is named only where the DNA matches it firmly. Not all rows give a size; the values are once, few, many and, for expanded clones, a class.

size: .; V: TRBV9; J: TRBJ1-6; D: .; DNA: TGTGCCAGCAGCTCCGGGACTTATAATTCACCCCTCCACTTT; CDR3: CASSSGTYNSPLHF
size: once; V: TRBV20-1; J: TRBJ2-1; D: TRBD2; DNA: TGCAGTGCTAGTGGCCTAGCGGGAGGACAACCTTACAATGAGCAGTTCTTC; CDR3: CSASGLAGGQPYNEQFF
size: .; V: TRBV19; J: TRBJ1-2; D: .; DNA: TGTGCCAGTAGTATAGAAACAGGGACCTATGGCTACACCTTC; CDR3: CASSIETGTYGYTF
size: .; V: TRBV7-2; J: TRBJ1-2; D: .; DNA: TGTGCCAGCAGCCTTGGGCAACAGTATGGCTACACCTTC; CDR3: CASSLGQQYGYTF
size: .; V: TRBV30; J: TRBJ1-1; D: .; DNA: TGTGCCAGAGACGTCAGGGGGAACACTGAAGCTTTCTTT; CDR3: CARDVRGNTEAFF
size: once; V: TRBV9; J: TRBJ2-3; D: .; DNA: TGTGCCAGCAGGGACAGTTACGCCACAGATACGCAGTATTTT; CDR3: CASRDSYATDTQYF
size: .; V: TRBV19; J: TRBJ1-5; D: .; DNA: TGTGCCAGTAGTACTACCCCGACTAGGCAATCAGAGCCCCAGCATTTT; CDR3: CASSTTPTRQSEPQHF
size: .; V: TRBV6-2/TRBV6-3; J: TRBJ2-2; D: TRBD2; DNA: TGTGCCAGCAGTGGGGGACTAGTTAACACCGGGGAGCTGTTTTTT; CDR3: CASSGGLVNTGELFF
size: .; V: TRBV9; J: TRBJ2-1; D: TRBD2; DNA: TGTGCCAGCAGCCGATCCCGACTAGCGGGAGTATCCTACAATGAGCAGTTCTTC; CDR3: CASSRSRLAGVSYNEQFF
size: few; V: TRBV5-1; J: TRBJ1-2; D: .; DNA: TGCGCCAGCAGCTCGGGGGTGGCAGATCGCTACACCTTC; CDR3: CASSSGVADRYTF
size: .; V: TRBV6-6; J: TRBJ1-2; D: .; DNA: TGTGCCAGCAGTTACCGTGGAGCCGGCTACACCTTC; CDR3: CASSYRGAGYTF
size: .; V: TRBV2; J: TRBJ2-7; D: TRBD2; DNA: TGTGCCAGCATGGCTAGCGGGATCTACGAGCAGTACTTC; CDR3: CASMASGIYEQYF
size: .; V: TRBV5-1; J: TRBJ1-6; D: .; DNA: TGCGCCAGCAGCTTGCAGGACCCGGGGAATTCACCCCTCCACTTT; CDR3: CASSLQDPGNSPLHF
size: .; V: TRBV5-6; J: TRBJ1-2; D: .; DNA: TGTGCCAGCAGCTTGGCCCCTCGGGGAGGGACTTCTGGCTACACCTTC; CDR3: CASSLAPRGGTSGYTF
size: .; V: TRBV5-4; J: TRBJ1-4; D: TRBD1; DNA: TGTGCCAGCAGCGAACGACAGGGGTCTAATGAAAAACTGTTTTTT; CDR3: CASSERQGSNEKLFF
size: .; V: TRBV5-1; J: TRBJ1-1; D: .; DNA: TGCGCCAGCAGCGCTGACAGTGGCAGGAACACTGAAGCTTTCTTT; CDR3: CASSADSGRNTEAFF
size: .; V: TRBV28; J: TRBJ1-3; D: TRBD1; DNA: TGTGCCAGCAGTAAGAGACAGGGCTTCGCTGGAAACACCATATATTTT; CDR3: CASSKRQGFAGNTIYF
size: .; V: TRBV5-4; J: TRBJ2-7; D: TRBD1; DNA: TGTGCCAGCAGCCTTCCCGGGACAGGGCCCTACGAGCAGTACTTC; CDR3: CASSLPGTGPYEQYF
size: once; V: TRBV2; J: TRBJ2-7; D: .; DNA: TGTGCCAGCAGGCCGGGTCCCGTATCCTACGAGCAGTACTTC; CDR3: CASRPGPVSYEQYF
size: .; V: TRBV5-1; J: TRBJ1-2; D: .; DNA: TGCGCCAGCAGCACAGGGTTGTCTAACTATGGCTACACCTTC; CDR3: CASSTGLSNYGYTF
size: .; V: TRBV18; J: TRBJ1-5; D: .; DNA: TGTGCCAGCTCGGGTACAGGGATCGGACAGCCCCAGCATTTT; CDR3: CASSGTGIGQPQHF
size: .; V: TRBV6-5; J: TRBJ2-5; D: .; DNA: TGTGCCAGCAGTTACACAGTACAAGAGACCCAGTACTTC; CDR3: CASSYTVQETQYF
size: .; V: TRBV5-1; J: TRBJ1-3; D: .; DNA: TGCGCCAGCAGCTTGGAAGGAGCTTCTGGAAACACCATATATTTT; CDR3: CASSLEGASGNTIYF
size: .; V: TRBV4-2; J: TRBJ2-2; D: .; DNA: TGTGCCAGCAGCCAAGGATCTGGTAACACCGGGGAGCTGTTTTTT; CDR3: CASSQGSGNTGELFF
size: .; V: TRBV12-3/TRBV12-4; J: TRBJ1-2; D: .; DNA: TGTGCCAGGAGGGGGACTAAAAATGGCTACACCTTC; CDR3: CARRGTKNGYTF